This entry describes one T cell receptor (beta chain). No antigen is known for it. Cells were stimulated with overlapping HIV-1 Gag 15-mer peptides. Responding CD4+ T cells were sorted by upregulation of both CD40 ligand and CD69. Before stimulation, PBMCs underwent CD8+ T cell depletion. This sample is drawn from a study of persistence of HIV-infected CD4 T cells. Germline CDR1 and CDR2: MNHEY and SVGEGT. This CDR3 has 14 residues. The V end was cut by 4 bases, the J end by 0 bases, with 8 bases between. Sequencing used immunoSEQ version 4 in survey mode. Template was genomic DNA at around 10 ng/uL, with up to 1 ug used per sample. Clones were read by immunoSEQ multiplex PCR, and TCRdb kept only the in-frame ones, dropping some. The sample has 25,000 to 35,000 clones; 65% to 75% are singletons.

This clonotype was obtained from an adult man with HIV who was CMV-seropositive. The specimen comprised CD4+ T cells sorted from PBMCs after 18-hour stimulation, sampled from a patient who received antiretroviral therapy. The chain links TRBV6-2 or TRBV6-3 to TRBJ2-3; tentative D call: TRBD1 (5 bases). CDR3 region: CASSSTASTDTQYF. The CDR3 nucleotides read TGTGCCAGCAGTTCGACAGCTAGCACAGATACGCAGTATTTT.